The 23 T cell receptor beta chains in this list originate from one sample, sequenced in a study of blood T cell repertoires in COVID-19. Sequencing used immunoSEQ multiplex PCR; TCRdb keeps in-frame clones, though not all of them. The sample holds approximately 110,000 clones, over 65% seen once. The sample was peripheral blood. The receptors were gathered from a woman aged 55 to 70 with acute or convalescent COVID-19.

This clone was counted a single time. V is TRBV27 and J is TRBJ2-5, with D maybe TRBD1 (6 bases). Trimming cost V 5 bases and J 2 bases, with 18 bases left between them. CDR3 length: 16 residues. Germline assignment: CDR1 MNHEY and CDR2 SMNVEV (reference sequence). CDR3 amino acids: CASSLIEQGKQETQYF. The CDR3 DNA is TGTGCCAGCAGTCTAATCGAACAGGGTAAGCAAGAGACCCAGTACTTC.

The CDR3: CASSSSSGNTIYF. Here the CDR3 DNA reads TGTGCCAGCAGTTCATCCTCTGGAAACACCATATATTTT. The gene calls are TRBV28 and TRBJ1-3, with unresolved D. V shed 4 bases and J shed 0 bases, with 4 bases lying between them. The CDR3 sequence is 13 residues long. Germline V CDR1 and CDR2: MDHEN, SYDVKM.

In this sample, this clone turned up a few times. The chain has TRBV19 and TRBJ2-3, with D possibly being TRBD1 (6 bases). Germline V gene lookup returns CDR1 LNHDA and CDR2 SQIVND (reference sequence). The CDR3 contains 14 residues. Trimming took off 5 bases at V and 2 bases at J, with 11 bases between the two ends. CDR3 in DNA: TGTGCCAGTAGTCGTCGGACAGCCACAGATACGCAGTATTTT. It specifies CASSRRTATDTQYF.

The chain joins TRBV12-3 or TRBV12-4 to TRBJ1-1; D not resolved. This CDR3 contains 12 residues. Trimming left V 6 bases short and J 1 base short, with 6 bases between. CDR3 DNA sequence: TGTGCCAGCAGCCGAGGGAACACTGAAGCTTTCTTT. This codes for CASSRGNTEAFF.

J is TRBJ1-2 and V is TRBV30; no clear D gene. Germline-derived CDR1 and CDR2 are GTSNPN and SVGIG (reference sequence). This CDR3 is built from 12 residues. V was trimmed by 2 bases and J by 8 bases, leaving 12 bases between them. The CDR3 spells CAWSTQAFGYTF. The CDR3 nucleotides are TGTGCCTGGAGTACCCAGGCGTTCGGCTACACCTTC.

The chain combines TRBV7-2 with TRBJ2-7; tentatively, D is TRBD1 (6 bases). The CDR3 has 14 amino acids. From germline, CDR1 is SGHTA and CDR2 FQGNSA. Trimming pared 4 bases from V and 5 bases from J, leaving 15 bases between. The CDR3 DNA is TGTGCCAGCAGCTCCCGCAGGGGTAGCCACGAGCAGTACTTC. Protein: CASSSRRGSHEQYF.

The chain joins TRBV2 to TRBJ2-5; TRBD1 agrees at 8 bases. The CDR3 contains 16 residues. V lost 4 bases, J lost 4 bases, and 11 bases stayed unmatched. CDR1 and CDR2 from the germline V gene are SNHLY and FYNNEI. The CDR3 bases are TGTGCCAGCAGTGTGGACAGGGCCCTCACCGGAGAGACCCAGTACTTC. Encoded protein: CASSVDRALTGETQYF.

The CDR3 bases are TGTGCCAGCAGCGCGTTTCGGACAGGGCAGAAAAACACCATATATTTT. Protein: CASSAFRTGQKNTIYF. The V and J genes are TRBV5-6 and TRBJ1-3; 8 nucleotides line up with TRBD1. Germline CDR1 and CDR2: SGHDT and YYEEEE. This CDR3 has 16 amino acids. Trimming took 4 bases from V and 6 from J; bases not matched to a gene: 12.

The chain carries TRBV7-9 and TRBJ1-1; TRBD1 matches 9 bases. The germline gives CDR1 SEHNR, CDR2 FQNEAQ (reference sequence). Trimming removed 11 bases from V and 4 bases from J; junction bases left unmatched: 5. The CDR3 is 12 residues long. CDR3 sequence: CAGGQGGTEAFF. The DNA for the CDR3 is TGTGCCGGGGGACAGGGCGGCACTGAAGCTTTCTTT.

The chain links TRBV6-2 or TRBV6-3 to TRBJ1-1, with D possibly TRBD1 on 6 matching bases. Trimming took off 6 bases at V and 7 bases at J, with 12 bases between the two ends. The CDR3 is made up of 12 amino acids. In germline, CDR1 is MNHEY, CDR2 SVGEGT. The chain's CDR3 is CASSSTGIEAFF. The CDR3, as DNA: TGTGCCAGCAGCTCTACAGGGATTGAAGCTTTCTTT.

The chain couples TRBV5-6 to TRBJ1-2; 7 bases align to TRBD1. The CDR3 length is 15 residues. Germline V gene lookup returns CDR1 SGHDT and CDR2 YYEEEE. The V segment lost 5 bases and the J segment 2 bases; nucleotides outside the gene matches: 9. The CDR3 coding sequence is TGTGCCAGCAGGACAATGTTACAGGGGAACTATGGCTACACCTTC. This encodes CASRTMLQGNYGYTF.

The V and J genes are TRBV19 and TRBJ1-4, with 9 bases lining up with TRBD1. This CDR3 has 14 amino acids. With V trimmed by 2 bases and J by 7 bases, 2 bases remained unmatched. CDR1 is LNHDA and CDR2 is SQIVND in the germline V gene (reference sequence). CDR3 protein: CASSISQGAEKLFF. CDR3 sequence (DNA): TGTGCCAGTAGTATATCACAGGGGGCTGAAAAACTGTTTTTT.

CDR3 in amino acids: CASFLDIDYEAFF. The CDR3 coding sequence is TGTGCCAGCTTCCTGGACATCGATTATGAAGCTTTCTTT. The rearrangement uses TRBV18 and TRBJ1-1; the D gene is possibly TRBD1 (5 bases). V was cut by 7 bases and J by 7 bases, with 16 bases left in between. The CDR3 has 13 amino acids. Germline V gene lookup returns CDR1 KGHSH and CDR2 LQKENI.

This chain links TRBV13 with TRBJ2-1; 9 bases align to TRBD1. Germline CDR1 PRHDT, CDR2 FYEKMQ (reference sequence). CDR3 length: 15 residues. The junction had 8 bases not matched to a gene; V was cut back by 3 bases and J by 8 bases. The CDR3 loop reads CASSFGDRVSHEQFF. In DNA form, the CDR3 reads TGTGCCAGCAGCTTTGGGGACAGGGTTTCCCATGAGCAGTTCTTC. Using reference TRBV13 and TRBJ2-1 for the parts outside the CDR3, the full variable domain is AAGVIQSPRHLIKEKRETATLKCYPIPRHDTVYWYQQGPGQDPQFLISFYEKMQSDKGSIPDRFSAQQFSDYHSELNMSSLELGDSALYFCASSFGDRVSHEQFFGPGTRLTVL.

This clone is a singleton in its sample. J is TRBJ2-7 and V is TRBV5-4; weak D call: TRBD2 (5 bases). V lost 0 bases, J lost 6 bases, and 19 bases lay in between. Germline V gene lookup returns CDR1 SGHNT and CDR2 YYREEE (reference sequence). The CDR3 runs 16 residues. The CDR3 bases are TGTGCCAGCAGCTTGGACCCAGGCTTGGACTCTAGCGAGCAGTACTTC. It is translated as CASSLDPGLDSSEQYF.

Remarks on this clone: Additional DNA sequences in this sample encode the identical CDR3. V is TRBV28 and J is TRBJ1-2; D remains unclear. The CDR3 contains 12 residues. CDR1 is MDHEN, CDR2 SYDVKM, per germline. V was clipped by 5 bases and J by 3 bases, with 7 bases between them. The DNA for the CDR3 is TGTGCCAGCAGTCTAACGGACTATGGCTACACCTTC. This codes for CASSLTDYGYTF.

This clone has only one observation. The chain recombines TRBV7-9 with TRBJ1-1; D possibly corresponds to TRBD1 (5 bases). Trimming cost V 5 bases and J 7 bases, with 11 bases left between them. This CDR3 is 12 amino acids long. Per germline, CDR1 SEHNR and CDR2 FQNEAQ (reference sequence). In nucleotides, the CDR3 is TGTGCCAGCAGCGCGGGACTTAGTGAAGCTTTCTTT. This encodes CASSAGLSEAFF.

As DNA, the CDR3 is TGTGCCAGTAGTATTCGGGGGGGCTATCAGCCCCAGCATTTT. Translation: CASSIRGGYQPQHF. V usage is TRBV19 and J usage is TRBJ1-5; a weak D match, TRBD1 (6 bases). Germline V gives CDR1 LNHDA, CDR2 SQIVND (reference sequence). This CDR3 spans 14 amino acids. V gave up 3 bases and J gave up 5 bases, with 11 bases separating them.

The V and J genes are TRBV5-4 and TRBJ2-3, with 8 bases that match TRBD2. The V gene end was trimmed by 4 bases and the J gene end by 13 bases; junction bases not matched to a gene: 8. Germline V CDR1 and CDR2: SGHNT, YYREEE (reference sequence). This CDR3 region has 12 residues. The CDR3 sequence is CASSLTSGAEYF. CDR3 nucleotide sequence: TGTGCCAGCAGCCTAACTAGCGGAGCTGAGTATTTT.

The chain combines TRBV27 with TRBJ1-4, with 7 bases lining up with TRBD1. This CDR3 is 15 amino acids long. Trimming removed 5 bases from V and 0 bases from J; junction bases left unmatched: 3. CDR1 and CDR2 from the germline V gene are MNHEY and SMNVEV (reference sequence). The CDR3 DNA sequence: TGTGCCAGCAGTCTTACAGGGGCAACTAATGAAAAACTGTTTTTT. Its translation is CASSLTGATNEKLFF. The variable domain in full, completed from reference TRBV27 and TRBJ1-4, reads EAQVTQNPRYLITVTGKKLTVTCSQNMNHEYMSWYRQDPGLGLRQIYYSMNVEVTDKGDVPEGYKVSRKEKRNFPLILESPSPNQTSLYFCASSLTGATNEKLFFGSGTQLSVL.

V is TRBV10-3 and J is TRBJ2-5, with a tentative D call TRBD2 (5 bases). V was cut by 4 bases and J by 5 bases, with 11 bases left in between. Germline-derived CDR1 and CDR2 are ENHRY and SYGVKD. The length of the CDR3 is 13 residues. CDR3 sequence (DNA): TGTGCCATCAGTGCCTCCGGGGAGGAGACCCAGTACTTC. Protein: CAISASGEETQYF.

The chain uses TRBV28 and TRBJ2-5; the D is unclear. This CDR3 has 13 residues. In germline, CDR1 is MDHEN, CDR2 SYDVKM. The germline V and J ends were trimmed by 5 bases and 4 bases, with 11 bases remaining between them. The CDR3 sequence: CASSPNSPETQYF. The CDR3 DNA reads TGTGCCAGCAGTCCCAATAGCCCAGAGACCCAGTACTTC.

The V call is TRBV11-3, the J call TRBJ2-3; D is perhaps TRBD2 (5 bases). Germline values: CDR1 SGHNT, CDR2 YENEEA. The V end was cut by 1 base, the J end by 3 bases, with 5 bases between. CDR3 length: 13 residues. The CDR3 nucleotides are TGTGCCAGCAGCTTAGCGGGGACAGATACGCAGTATTTT. The encoded protein is CASSLAGTDTQYF.